Shown below are 17 T cell receptor beta chains from a single sample sequenced in a study of blood T cell repertoires in COVID-19. TCRdb's table, derived via immunoSEQ multiplex PCR, lists solely in-frame clones and lacks some. The sample holds about 240,000 clones; roughly 90% are singletons and the top ten take approximately 6.2%. Source material: peripheral blood. The receptors here all came from a man in his sixties with acute or convalescent COVID-19.

The J gene is TRBJ2-1, the V gene TRBV6-5; 7 bases are a match to TRBD2. The CDR3 loop spans 15 amino acids. The J segment lost 4 bases and the V segment lost 8 bases, leaving 11 bases of the junction unmatched. CDR1 is MNHEY, CDR2 SVGAGI, per germline. CDR3 coding DNA: TGTGCCAGCTTTGCAGGGACTAACTTTTACAATGAGCAGTTCTTC. This codes for CASFAGTNFYNEQFF.

The V gene is TRBV11-1, the J gene TRBJ1-1, with D possibly matching TRBD1 (6 bases). The CDR3 is made up of 15 amino acids. Trimming took off 1 base at V and 5 bases at J, with 14 bases between the two ends. Germline values: CDR1 SGHAT, CDR2 FQDESV (reference sequence). CDR3 loop: CASSLGTGISTEAFF. The CDR3 DNA follows: TGTGCCAGCAGCTTAGGAACAGGGATAAGTACTGAAGCTTTCTTT.

V gene TRBV27 combines with J gene TRBJ1-5; 8 bases align to TRBD1. Trimming took 3 bases from V and 4 from J; bases not matched to a gene: 2. Per germline, CDR1 MNHEY and CDR2 SMNVEV (reference sequence). CDR3 length: 14 residues. CDR3 DNA sequence: TGTGCCAGCAGTTTGCAGGGGGCAAATCAGCCCCAGCATTTT. Its protein is CASSLQGANQPQHF.

This clone has just a few counts. This rearrangement joins TRBV3-1 (or the pseudogene TRBV3-2) to TRBJ1-1, with 8 bases lining up with TRBD1. The CDR3 runs 17 residues. From germline, CDR1 is LGHDT and CDR2 YNNKEL (reference sequence). V shed 6 bases, J shed 0 bases, and the junction held 12 bases outside the gene matches. DNA for the CDR3: TGTGCCAGCAGACCGAAAAGACAGGGGCCCTTGAACACTGAAGCTTTCTTT. Translation: CASRPKRQGPLNTEAFF.

V usage is TRBV12-3 or TRBV12-4 and J usage is TRBJ2-5; 8 nucleotides match TRBD2. There are 13 residues in the CDR3. The V gene end was trimmed by 3 bases and the J gene end by 4 bases; junction bases not matched to a gene: 1. Here the CDR3 DNA reads TGTGCCAGCAGTTTTAGCGGGACAGAGACCCAGTACTTC. Its translation is CASSFSGTETQYF.

V usage is TRBV27 and J usage is TRBJ2-7; perhaps TRBD2 as D (5 bases). This CDR3 has 13 residues. CDR1 and CDR2 from the germline V gene are MNHEY and SMNVEV (reference sequence). The V end was cut by 5 bases, the J end by 13 bases, with 21 bases between. The CDR3 loop reads CASSPLEGVSEYF. The CDR3 DNA sequence: TGTGCCAGCAGTCCCCTCGAGGGTGTCAGTGAATACTTC.

This clone was observed a handful of times. The chain uses TRBV28 and TRBJ1-5, with D perhaps matching TRBD1 (6 bases). With 4 bases removed from V and 6 bases from J, the gap between germline ends came to 13 bases. Looked up from germline, CDR1 is MDHEN and CDR2 is SYDVKM. The CDR3 has 14 amino acids. The CDR3 region is CASSSVQGRQPQHF. CDR3 nucleotide sequence: TGTGCCAGCAGTTCGGTACAGGGCCGTCAGCCCCAGCATTTT.

The J gene is TRBJ2-3, the V gene TRBV27, with D hard to call. Trimming stripped 6 bases from V and 0 bases from J, with 13 bases between. Germline CDR1 reads MNHEY; CDR2 reads SMNVEV (reference sequence). The length of the CDR3 is 15 residues. The CDR3, as DNA: TGTGCCAGCAGGTCCAAGATCTACAGCACAGATACGCAGTATTTT. Its protein is CASRSKIYSTDTQYF.

This rearrangement joins TRBV19 to TRBJ1-4, with 7 bases aligning to TRBD1. Germline trimming cut 4 bases from V and 1 base from J; bases unmatched to any gene: 0. CDR3 length: 14 amino acids. CDR1 and CDR2 from the germline V gene are LNHDA and SQIVND (reference sequence). The CDR3 DNA reads as TGTGCCAGTAGTACAGGGGGAACTAATGAAAAACTGTTTTTT. Protein sequence: CASSTGGTNEKLFF.

The rearrangement uses TRBV19 and TRBJ2-3; 9 bases are a match to TRBD1. Germline CDR1 and CDR2: LNHDA and SQIVND (reference sequence). The J segment lost 3 bases and the V segment lost 10 bases, leaving 11 bases of the junction unmatched. The CDR3 extends over 15 amino acids. CDR3 in DNA: TGTGCCACCGCCGTGGGACAGGGATCAACAGATACGCAGTATTTT. Encoded protein: CATAVGQGSTDTQYF. Full variable domain (outside the CDR3, taken from reference TRBV19 and TRBJ2-3): DGGITQSPKYLFRKEGQNVTLSCEQNLNHDAMYWYRQDPGQGLRLIYYSQIVNDFQKGDIAEGYSVSREKKESFPLTVTSAQKNPTAFYLCATAVGQGSTDTQYFGPGTRLTVL.

The chain carries TRBV5-6 and TRBJ2-7, with TRBD1 matching 8 bases. From germline, CDR1 is SGHDT and CDR2 YYEEEE. The CDR3 sequence is 14 residues long. The ends lost 0 bases at V and 2 bases at J; junction bases unmatched: 1. CDR3 sequence (DNA): TGTGCCAGCAGCTTGGGGACAGGGACCTACGAGCAGTACTTC. Translated: CASSLGTGTYEQYF.

This chain joins TRBV6-6 and TRBJ1-1; unclear D gene. Germline lookup yields CDR1 MNHNY and CDR2 SVGAGI (reference sequence). With 2 bases removed from V and 10 bases from J, the gap between germline ends came to 8 bases. CDR3 length equals 11 residues. The CDR3 region has the DNA TGTGCCAGCAGTTACCGCGGGAGAGCTTTCTTT. The encoded protein is CASSYRGRAFF.

This chain uses TRBV6-4 with TRBJ2-6; weak D call: TRBD1 (5 bases). From germline, CDR1 is MRHNA and CDR2 SNTAGT. Trimming shortened V by 4 bases and J by 4 bases, and 17 bases separated the two germline ends. The CDR3 sequence is 17 residues long. The CDR3 nucleotides read TGTGCCAGCAGTGCAAGGGCCCAGGGTCAAGGGGCCAACGTCCTGACTTTC. Protein: CASSARAQGQGANVLTF.

This chain uses TRBV27 with TRBJ2-1, with TRBD2 matching 13 bases. This CDR3 contains 17 residues. Germline values: CDR1 MNHEY, CDR2 SMNVEV (reference sequence). V lost 5 bases to trimming and J lost 7 bases; unmatched junction nucleotides: 11. The CDR3 region has the DNA TGTGCCAGCAGTACCTCAAGCGGACTAGCGGGGGAAAATGAGCAGTTCTTC. Translated, it gives CASSTSSGLAGENEQFF.

V gene TRBV27 combines with J gene TRBJ1-1; D is unclear. Germline values: CDR1 MNHEY, CDR2 SMNVEV (reference sequence). This CDR3 contains 14 residues. The V gene lost 3 bases and the J gene lost 2 bases, with 10 bases spanning the gap. In DNA, the CDR3 is TGTGCCAGCAGTTTGCATCGGGGAAACACTGAAGCTTTCTTT. Protein product: CASSLHRGNTEAFF.

The CDR3, as DNA: TGTGCCAGCAGCTTGGGGGAGGGCCTAAGGCAGTACTTC. Translating gives CASSLGEGLRQYF. This sequence joins TRBV5-6 and TRBJ2-7, with 7 bases identical to TRBD2. V was clipped by 0 bases and J by 9 bases; unmatched bases: 6. The CDR3 contains 13 residues. Germline CDR1 reads SGHDT; CDR2 reads YYEEEE.

V is TRBV10-3 and J is TRBJ2-2, with 8 bases matching TRBD1. The CDR3 has 14 residues. Unmatched junction bases numbered 10, after V lost 11 bases and J lost 5 bases. Germline CDR1 is ENHRY and CDR2 is SYGVKD. The CDR3 here is CASATDRETGELFF. DNA for the CDR3: TGTGCCTCCGCAACGGACAGGGAAACCGGGGAGCTGTTTTTT.